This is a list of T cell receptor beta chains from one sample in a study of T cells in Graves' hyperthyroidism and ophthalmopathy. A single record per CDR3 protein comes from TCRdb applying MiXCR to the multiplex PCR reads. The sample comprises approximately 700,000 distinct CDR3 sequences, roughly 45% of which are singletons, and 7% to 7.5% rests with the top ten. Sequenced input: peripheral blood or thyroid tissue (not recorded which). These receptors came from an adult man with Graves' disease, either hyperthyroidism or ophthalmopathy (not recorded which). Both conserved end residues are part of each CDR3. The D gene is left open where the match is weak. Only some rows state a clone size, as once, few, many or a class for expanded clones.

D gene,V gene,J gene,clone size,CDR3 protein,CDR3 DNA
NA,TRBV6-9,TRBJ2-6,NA,CASSYPDRPSGGANVLTF,TGTGCCAGCAGTTATCCTGACAGGCCCTCTGGGGGGGCCAACGTCCTGACTTTC
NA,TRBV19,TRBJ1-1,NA,CATKEPGNTEALF,TGTGCCACCAAGGAACCGGGGAACACTGAAGCTCTCTTT
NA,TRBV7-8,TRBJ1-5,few,CASSVAAIQPQHF,TGTGCCAGCAGTGTGGCAGCGATTCAGCCCCAGCATTTT
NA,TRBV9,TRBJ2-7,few,CASSVVRYLAYF,TGTGCCAGCAGCGTAGTCCGCTACTTAGCGTACTTC
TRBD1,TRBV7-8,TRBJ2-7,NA,CASSLRGRPHEQYF,TGTGCCAGCAGCCTCAGGGGGCGCCCCCACGAGCAGTACTTC
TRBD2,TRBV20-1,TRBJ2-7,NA,CSARDRLAVPYEQYF,TGCAGTGCTAGAGATCGGCTAGCGGTCCCCTACGAGCAGTACTTC
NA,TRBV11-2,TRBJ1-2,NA,CASSLGSEYYGHTF,TGTGCCAGCAGCTTAGGTTCCGAGTACTATGGCCACACCTTC
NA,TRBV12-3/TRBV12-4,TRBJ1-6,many,CASSFFRGNSPLHF,TGTGCCAGCAGTTTCTTCAGGGGCAATTCACCCCTCCACTTT
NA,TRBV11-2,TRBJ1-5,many,CASSLGLAQPQHF,TGTGCCAGCAGCTTAGGCCTGGCTCAGCCCCAGCATTTT
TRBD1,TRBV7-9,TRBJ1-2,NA,CASSQPGQGPLYGYTF,TGTGCCAGCAGCCAACCTGGACAGGGACCGTTGTATGGCTACACCTTC
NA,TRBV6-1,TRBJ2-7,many,CASSRGGTYEQYF,TGTGCCAGCAGTCGGGGCGGTACCTACGAGCAGTACTTC
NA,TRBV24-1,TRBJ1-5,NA,CATSDLQIDQPQHF,TGTGCCACCAGTGATTTGCAGATCGATCAGCCCCAGCATTTT
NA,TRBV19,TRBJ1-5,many,CASSQDGDSNQPQHF,TGTGCCAGCAGCCAAGACGGAGATAGCAATCAGCCCCAGCATTTT
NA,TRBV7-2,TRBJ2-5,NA,CASNQKTQYF,TGTGCCAGCAACCAAAAGACCCAGTACTTC
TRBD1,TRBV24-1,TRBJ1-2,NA,CATSVNQGAGPNYGYTF,TGTGCCACCAGTGTCAATCAGGGGGCCGGGCCTAACTATGGCTACACCTTC
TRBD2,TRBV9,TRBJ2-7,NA,CASSAGTSGLPYEQYF,TGTGCCAGCAGCGCCGGGACTAGCGGGCTCCCCTACGAGCAGTACTTC
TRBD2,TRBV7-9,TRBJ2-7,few,CASTQGGARTYEQYF,TGTGCCAGCACCCAGGGAGGGGCCCGAACCTACGAGCAGTACTTC
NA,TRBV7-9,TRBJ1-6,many,CASSPWTDSSPLHF,TGTGCCAGCAGCCCTTGGACAGATTCTTCACCCCTCCACTTT
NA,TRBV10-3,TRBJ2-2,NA,CASSATSRGANTGELFF,TGTGCCAGCAGTGCTACTAGCCGGGGCGCGAACACCGGGGAGCTGTTTTTT
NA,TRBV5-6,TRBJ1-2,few,CASSPRVSYGYTF,TGTGCCAGCAGTCCTAGGGTGTCCTATGGCTACACCTTC
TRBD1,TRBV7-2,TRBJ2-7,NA,CASSRGTGVSEQYF,TGTGCCAGCAGCCGCGGGACAGGGGTCTCCGAGCAGTACTTC
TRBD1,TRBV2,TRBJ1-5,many,CASRAATGLNQPQHF,TGTGCCAGCAGGGCCGCGACAGGGCTCAATCAGCCCCAGCATTTT
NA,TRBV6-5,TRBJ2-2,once,CASSYSGSGANTGELFF,TGTGCCAGCAGTTATTCCGGGTCGGGGGCGAACACCGGGGAGCTGTTTTTT
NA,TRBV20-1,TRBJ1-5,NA,CRARGRGWDQPQHF,TGCAGGGCTAGAGGCAGGGGTTGGGATCAGCCCCAGCATTTT
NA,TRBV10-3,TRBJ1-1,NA,CAISARRQDTEAFF,TGTGCCATCAGTGCTAGGAGGCAGGACACTGAAGCTTTCTTT
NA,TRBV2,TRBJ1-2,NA,CASVEGRAVGGYTF,TGTGCCAGCGTTGAAGGGAGGGCCGTGGGGGGCTACACCTTC
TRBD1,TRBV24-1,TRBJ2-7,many,CATSDARTGGEVDEQYF,TGTGCCACCAGTGACGCAAGGACAGGGGGCGAAGTCGACGAGCAGTACTTC
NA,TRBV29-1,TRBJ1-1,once,CSVDWGDERNTEAFF,TGCAGCGTTGACTGGGGGGATGAACGGAACACTGAAGCTTTCTTT
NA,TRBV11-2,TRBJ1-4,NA,CASSSHLTQRAGLFF,TGTGCCAGCAGCTCCCATTTGACCCAACGGGCCGGACTGTTTTTT
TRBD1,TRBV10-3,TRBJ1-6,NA,CASRETGSNQPLHF,TGTGCCAGCAGGGAGACAGGGAGCAATCAGCCCCTCCACTTT
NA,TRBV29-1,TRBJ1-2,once,CSVSSLSRYGYTF,TGCAGCGTTAGCAGTTTGTCCCGATATGGCTACACCTTC
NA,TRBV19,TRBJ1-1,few,CASSIGTGATEAFF,TGTGCCAGTAGTATTGGGACCGGGGCCACTGAAGCTTTCTTT
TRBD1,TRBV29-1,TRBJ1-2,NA,CSVRDRDFGYTF,TGCAGCGTTAGGGACAGGGATTTTGGCTACACCTTC
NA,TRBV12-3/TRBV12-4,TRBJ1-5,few,CASGGQSNQPQHF,TGTGCTAGTGGTGGACAGTCGAATCAGCCCCAGCATTTT
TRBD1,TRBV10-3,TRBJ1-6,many,CAISESQGGNSPLHF,TGTGCCATCAGTGAGTCTCAGGGGGGAAACTCACCCCTCCACTTT
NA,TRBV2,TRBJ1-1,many,CASSLHQMNTEAFF,TGTGCCAGCAGCCTACACCAAATGAACACTGAAGCTTTCTTT
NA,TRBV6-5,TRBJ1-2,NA,CASGRREGYTF,TGTGCCAGCGGCCGCAGGGAAGGCTACACCTTC